Sequencing of this T cell receptor beta chain was carried out in a study of cytomegalovirus exposure and HLA in healthy donors. Findings of the study overall: In a later analysis, parvovirus B19, influenza, CMV and Epstein-Barr virus appeared linked to several top co-occurrence clusters.

The CDR3 contains 17 residues. The V end was cut by 0 bases, the J end by 0 bases, with 14 bases between. CDR1 and CDR2 (germline): SGDLS, YYNGEE. Healthy bone marrow donors supplied every sample. The PCR had 60 Vbeta and 13 Jbeta primers. Profiling relied on immunoSEQ multiplex PCR, and the TCRdb table lists in-frame clones only, not all of them. The sample has about 110,000 clones, less than 85% seen once. In regard to this clone: Its antigen is unidentified.

The specimen was PBMCs. V is TRBV9 and J is TRBJ2-3, with D tentatively TRBD1 (6 bases). This sequence originates from a man aged 30-40 years in good health and CMV-seropositive. The CDR3 DNA follows: TGTGCCAGCAGCGTAGAGGAGGTGGGGGCCAGCACAGATACGCAGTATTTT. Its translation: CASSVEEVGASTDTQYF.